This entry lists 21 T cell receptor beta chains sequenced from one sample in a study of T cells in localized non-small cell lung cancer. The protocol was immunoSEQ multiplex PCR, while the TCRdb copy is restricted to in-frame clones and leaves out a portion. The repertoire holds some 54,000 clones, with around 81% as singletons. Here the sequenced sample was PBMCs, taken before any cancer treatment. All receptors derive from a woman aged 35-70 years with stage II lung adenocarcinoma.

This clone showed up just once. This rearrangement joins TRBV27 to TRBJ1-1; D is possibly TRBD1 (6 bases). Germline V gene lookup returns CDR1 MNHEY and CDR2 SMNVEV (reference sequence). Trimming cost V 2 bases and J 4 bases, with 11 bases left between them. The CDR3 totals 14 residues. CDR3 in DNA: TGTGCCAGCAGTTTAGCAGGGGTTTCCACTGAAGCTTTCTTT. The encoded protein is CASSLAGVSTEAFF.

The chain recombines TRBV19 with TRBJ2-7, with 15 bases aligning to TRBD2. The junction had 17 bases not matched to a gene; V was cut back by 9 bases and J by 5 bases. Germline-derived CDR1 and CDR2 are LNHDA and SQIVND (reference sequence). The CDR3 totals 18 residues. DNA of the CDR3: TGTGCCAGCTCTATTGGGGGGACTAGCGGGAGGTCTGGACACGAGCAGTACTTC. It yields the protein CASSIGGTSGRSGHEQYF. Supplemented by reference TRBV19 and TRBJ2-7, the full variable domain reads DGGITQSPKYLFRKEGQNVTLSCEQNLNHDAMYWYRQDPGQGLRLIYYSQIVNDFQKGDIAEGYSVSREKKESFPLTVTSAQKNPTAFYLCASSIGGTSGRSGHEQYFGPGTRLTVT.

In nucleotides, the CDR3 is TGTGCCAGCAGTGAGCGGACGGGGGCCCGCAATGAGCAGTTCTTC. The encoded protein is CASSERTGARNEQFF. V is TRBV6-4 and J is TRBJ2-1, with D perhaps TRBD1 or TRBD2 (6 bases each). With 3 bases removed from V and 6 bases from J, the gap between germline ends came to 15 bases. The CDR3 sequence is 15 residues long. Per germline, CDR1 MRHNA and CDR2 SNTAGT.

This clone was counted only a few times. The chain joins TRBV30 to TRBJ1-2, with D perhaps matching TRBD1 (6 bases). CDR1 is GTSNPN, CDR2 SVGIG, per germline (reference sequence). CDR3 length: 13 residues. V lost 0 bases and J 9 bases, leaving 14 bases between the germline ends. DNA for the CDR3: TGTGCCTGGAGTGTAAGCGGGACAAGCAGCTACACCTTC. Translated: CAWSVSGTSSYTF.

The genes are TRBV6-1 and TRBJ2-6; 7 bases line up with TRBD2. This CDR3 has 18 amino acids. Trimming cost V 4 bases and J 0 bases; bases outside gene matches: 9. Germline lookup yields CDR1 MNHNS and CDR2 SASEGT. Here the CDR3 DNA reads TGTGCCAGCAGTGCCCTTGTCGGGGGGATCTCTGGGGCCAACGTCCTGACTTTC. Protein product: CASSALVGGISGANVLTF.

As regards this clone: At one end, the junction sequence differs from germline, possibly due to a read error. The V call is TRBV6-6, the J call TRBJ1-5, with 10 bases fitting TRBD1. Germline-derived CDR1 and CDR2 are MNHNY and SVGAGI (reference sequence). The CDR3 is made up of 16 amino acids. The CDR3 here is CATSRVWDRGDQPQHF. The CDR3 DNA is TGTGCCACCAGTCGGGTTTGGGACAGGGGCGATCAGCCCCAGCATTTT.

The chain couples TRBV7-3 to TRBJ2-3; D is perhaps TRBD1 (5 bases). This CDR3 region has 13 residues. The V gene lost 3 bases and the J gene lost 7 bases, with 11 bases spanning the gap. CDR1 SGHTA and CDR2 FQGTGA come from the germline V gene. The CDR3 region has the DNA TGTGCCAGCAGCTTGGGGCCACCCAATACGCAGTATTTT. It is translated as CASSLGPPNTQYF.

The chain is built from TRBV9 and TRBJ1-2; 10 nucleotides agree with TRBD1. The CDR3 spans 14 residues. Germline V gives CDR1 SGDLS, CDR2 YYNGEE. Trimming took 4 bases from V and 4 from J; bases not matched to a gene: 4. CDR3 sequence: CASSSGTGVYGYTF. Here the CDR3 DNA reads TGTGCCAGCAGCTCAGGGACAGGGGTCTATGGCTACACCTTC.

V usage is TRBV4-1 and J usage is TRBJ2-1, with 8 bases matching TRBD2. Germline CDR1 reads MGHRA; CDR2 reads YSYEKL. Trimming removed 3 bases from V and 8 bases from J; junction bases left unmatched: 6. CDR3 length: 14 amino acids. The CDR3, as DNA: TGCGCCAGCAGCCACCCGGGGGGGCCTTATGAGCAGTTCTTC. This gives the protein CASSHPGGPYEQFF.

The V call is TRBV18, the J call TRBJ2-7; 7 nucleotides align to TRBD2. Germline values: CDR1 KGHSH, CDR2 LQKENI. The CDR3 consists of 14 residues. Trimming removed 3 bases from V and 1 base from J; junction bases left unmatched: 3. The CDR3, as DNA: TGTGCCAGCTCACCGGGCGGGGGATCCTACGAGCAGTACTTC. As protein: CASSPGGGSYEQYF.

This rearrangement joins TRBV27 to TRBJ2-7; TRBD1 matches 8 bases. Germline values: CDR1 MNHEY, CDR2 SMNVEV (reference sequence). This CDR3 has 14 residues. The V and J ends lost 7 bases and 2 bases, in that order; junction bases with no gene match: 7. CDR3 amino acids: CASNRDRRPYEQYF. The CDR3 DNA is TGTGCCAGCAACAGGGACAGGCGACCCTACGAGCAGTACTTC.

The chain recombines TRBV11-2 with TRBJ2-7; D perhaps matches TRBD1 (6 bases). With 5 bases removed from V and 3 bases from J, the gap between germline ends came to 8 bases. The germline V gene has CDR1 SGHAT and CDR2 FQNNGV. The CDR3 is made up of 12 amino acids. For the CDR3, the DNA is TGTGCCAGCAGCCAACAGGGCTACGAGCAGTACTTC. It encodes CASSQQGYEQYF.

The CDR3 loop is CATQQGRGGELFF. The CDR3 DNA is TGTGCCACCCAACAGGGAAGGGGCGGGGAGCTGTTTTTT. The chain recombines TRBV6-6 with TRBJ2-2, with D maybe TRBD1 (6 bases). Germline lookup yields CDR1 MNHNY and CDR2 SVGAGI (reference sequence). There are 13 residues in the CDR3. Between the trimmed V and J ends, which lost 10 bases and 7 bases, there was a span of 16 bases.

The chain links TRBV7-2 to TRBJ2-3; TRBD1 might be the D (7 bases). This CDR3 contains 16 residues. Trimming removed 1 base at V and 4 bases at J, with 15 bases between. The V gene's germline CDR1 is SGHTA and CDR2 FQGNSA. This chain's CDR3 is CASSLGTGAGSDTQYF. Here the CDR3 DNA reads TGTGCCAGCAGCTTAGGAACAGGGGCGGGGTCAGATACGCAGTATTTT.

The gene calls are TRBV7-8 and TRBJ2-1; TRBD1 matches at 7 bases. Trimming took 4 bases from V and 5 from J; bases not matched to a gene: 2. The length of the CDR3 is 13 residues. Germline assignment: CDR1 SGHVS and CDR2 FQNEAQ. The CDR3 loop is CASSSGTDNEQFF. CDR3 nucleotide sequence: TGTGCCAGCAGCTCCGGGACAGACAATGAGCAGTTCTTC.

This rearrangement joins TRBV6-6 to TRBJ2-1; D possibly uses TRBD1 or TRBD2 (7 bases each). This CDR3 contains 14 residues. Germline V gene lookup returns CDR1 MNHNY and CDR2 SVGAGI (reference sequence). The germline V and J ends were trimmed by 4 bases and 9 bases, with 16 bases remaining between them. The CDR3 sequence is CASSLNRGGGEQFF. CDR3 bases: TGTGCCAGCAGTTTAAACAGGGGCGGGGGTGAGCAGTTCTTC.

The count of this clone is one. J is TRBJ2-3 and V is TRBV7-2; 10 bases are a match to TRBD2. Trimming at V came to 8 bases and at J to 9 bases, leaving 17 bases not matched to a gene. Germline V gene lookup returns CDR1 SGHTA and CDR2 FQGNSA. This CDR3 has 16 residues. Here the CDR3 DNA reads TGTGCCAGCTGTATTGCTAGCGGGGGCTTCGGGGGGACGCAGTATTTT. It codes for CASCIASGGFGGTQYF.

This clone was observed once. The rearrangement uses TRBV7-2 and TRBJ2-1; TRBD1 agrees at 12 bases. Germline CDR1 and CDR2: SGHTA and FQGNSA. The J segment lost 6 bases and the V segment lost 0 bases, leaving 3 bases of the junction unmatched. The CDR3 runs to 16 residues. In DNA, the CDR3 is TGTGCCAGCAGCTTAGCGGGGGACAGGGGGCGCAATGAGCAGTTCTTC. Its protein is CASSLAGDRGRNEQFF.

The V gene is TRBV30, the J gene TRBJ2-2; the D gene could be TRBD1 or TRBD2 (5 bases each). Germline lookup yields CDR1 GTSNPN and CDR2 SVGIG (reference sequence). V lost 7 bases and J lost 1, with 10 bases in between. This CDR3 region has 13 residues. The CDR3: CAFGTGNTGELFF. The CDR3 bases are TGTGCCTTTGGGACGGGGAACACCGGGGAGCTGTTTTTT.

The rearrangement links TRBV7-8 to TRBJ2-3; no clear D gene. Germline CDR1 SGHVS, CDR2 FQNEAQ. This CDR3 region has 15 residues. The V end lost 4 bases, the J end lost 0 bases, and 11 bases lay between the germline ends. CDR3 amino acids: CASSSRVASTDTQYF. For the CDR3, the DNA is TGTGCCAGCAGCTCCCGCGTAGCTAGCACAGATACGCAGTATTTT.

The chain combines TRBV6-4 with TRBJ2-3; 11 nucleotides agree with TRBD2. Germline V CDR1 and CDR2: MRHNA, SNTAGT. The length of the CDR3 is 15 residues. J lost 4 bases, V lost 0 bases, and 0 bases had no gene match. CDR3 residues: CASSDSSGGADTQYF. CDR3 sequence (DNA): TGTGCCAGCAGTGACTCTAGCGGGGGGGCAGATACGCAGTATTTT.